This is a list of T cell receptor beta chains from one sample in a study of T-cell memory formation after mild COVID-19. TCRdb itself ran the 5' RACE reads through MiXCR, one entry per CDR3 protein. Of around 510,000 distinct CDR3 sequences detected, about a fifth appear once; the ten largest clones hold approximately 8%. Sequencing was carried out using PBMCs or a T cell subset sorted from them (not recorded which). The receptors were gathered from an adult woman who had mild COVID-19 (a few samples of this study predate the infection). Cell type and time point are not known. Each CDR3 is given without its conserved first and last residue. Rows may omit the clone size; those that give it use once, few, many or a size class.

J gene: TRBJ2-3; clone size: many; V gene: TRBV20-1; CDR3 protein: SATASGRADTQY
J gene: TRBJ1-1; clone size: -; V gene: TRBV11-2; CDR3 protein: ASSFPGFSTEAF
J gene: TRBJ2-7; clone size: -; V gene: TRBV7-9; CDR3 protein: ASSKWASGSYEQY
J gene: TRBJ2-3; clone size: few; V gene: TRBV5-1; CDR3 protein: ASSLAKGDTQY
J gene: TRBJ2-1; clone size: -; V gene: TRBV18; CDR3 protein: ASSSLAGLAGSPYNEQF
J gene: TRBJ2-1; clone size: few; V gene: TRBV20-1; CDR3 protein: SARDSAGSYNEQF
J gene: TRBJ2-5; clone size: -; V gene: TRBV24-1; CDR3 protein: ATAIKGAGGFQETQY
J gene: TRBJ2-1; clone size: few; V gene: TRBV12-3/TRBV12-4; CDR3 protein: ASSFYSTLGA
J gene: TRBJ2-5; clone size: few; V gene: TRBV20-1; CDR3 protein: SAQRESVETQY
J gene: TRBJ2-1; clone size: many; V gene: TRBV7-9; CDR3 protein: ASSLGDGTGPRF
J gene: TRBJ2-2; clone size: -; V gene: TRBV11-2; CDR3 protein: ASSSIGGGGGELF
J gene: TRBJ1-2; clone size: few; V gene: TRBV7-2; CDR3 protein: ASSPRDRGNYGYT
J gene: TRBJ2-1; clone size: -; V gene: TRBV29-1; CDR3 protein: TGGAGGPNEQF
J gene: TRBJ2-2; clone size: -; V gene: TRBV7-2; CDR3 protein: ASSLGPLQGNTGELF
J gene: TRBJ2-1; clone size: many; V gene: TRBV11-3; CDR3 protein: ASSTTSEQF
J gene: TRBJ2-1; clone size: -; V gene: TRBV9; CDR3 protein: ASSLGGPADEQF
J gene: TRBJ1-2; clone size: -; V gene: TRBV7-9; CDR3 protein: ASSLILRGEPNYGYT
J gene: TRBJ2-7; clone size: -; V gene: TRBV24-1; CDR3 protein: ATSEGGRAWYEQY